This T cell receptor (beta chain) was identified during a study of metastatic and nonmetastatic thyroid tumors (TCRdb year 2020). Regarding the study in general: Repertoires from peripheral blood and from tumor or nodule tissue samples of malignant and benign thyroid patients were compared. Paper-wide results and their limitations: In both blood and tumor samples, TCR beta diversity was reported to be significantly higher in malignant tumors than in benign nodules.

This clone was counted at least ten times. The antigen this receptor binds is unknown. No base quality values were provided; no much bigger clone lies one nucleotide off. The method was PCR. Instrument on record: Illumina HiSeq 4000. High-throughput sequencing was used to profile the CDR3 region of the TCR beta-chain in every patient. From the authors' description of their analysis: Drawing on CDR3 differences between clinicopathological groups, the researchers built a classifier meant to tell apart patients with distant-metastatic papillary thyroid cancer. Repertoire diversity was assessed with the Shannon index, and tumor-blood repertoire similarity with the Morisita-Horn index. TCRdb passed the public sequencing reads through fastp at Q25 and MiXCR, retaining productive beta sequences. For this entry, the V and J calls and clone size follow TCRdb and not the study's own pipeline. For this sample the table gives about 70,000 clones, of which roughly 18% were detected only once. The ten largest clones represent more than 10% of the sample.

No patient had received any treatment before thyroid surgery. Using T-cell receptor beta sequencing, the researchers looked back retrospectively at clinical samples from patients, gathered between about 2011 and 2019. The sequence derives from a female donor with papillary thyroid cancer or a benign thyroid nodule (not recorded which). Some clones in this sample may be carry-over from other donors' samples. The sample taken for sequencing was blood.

The CDR3 reads as follows: CATRDPGDEQFF. The nucleotide sequence is given as TGTGCCACCAGGGACCCGGGGGATGAGCAGTTCTTC. The chain was built from TRBV24-1 and TRBJ2-1, with a tentative D gene TRBD2 over 6 matching bases. CDR1 and CDR2 were assigned from the germline V gene as KGHDR and SFDVKD. Inclusive of the bounding cysteine and phenylalanine, the CDR3 is 12 residues long. Left in the record is the CDR3 DNA by itself, 36 bases read in frame from the first base. Trimming takes 7 bases from V and 8 bases from J, and the germline ends sit 11 bases apart.